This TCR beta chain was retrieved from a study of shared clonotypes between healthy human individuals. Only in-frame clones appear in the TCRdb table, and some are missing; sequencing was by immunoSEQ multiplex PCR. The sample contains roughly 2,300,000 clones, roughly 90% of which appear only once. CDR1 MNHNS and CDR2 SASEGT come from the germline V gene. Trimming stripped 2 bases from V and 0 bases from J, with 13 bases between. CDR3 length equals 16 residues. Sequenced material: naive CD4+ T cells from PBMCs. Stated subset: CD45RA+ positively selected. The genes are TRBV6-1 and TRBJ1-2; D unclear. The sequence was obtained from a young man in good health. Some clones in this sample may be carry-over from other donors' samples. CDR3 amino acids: CASSEYDGFPNYGYTF. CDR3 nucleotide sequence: TGTGCCAGCAGTGAATACGACGGATTTCCTAACTATGGCTACACCTTC.